These 14 T cell receptor beta chains were all obtained from the same sample, sequenced in a study of T-cell reconstitution after alpha-beta-depleted transplantation in children. As it was prepared, the TCRbeta library received unique molecular identifiers. In TCRdb, the PCR reads were re-called with MiXCR into one record per CDR3 protein. The table has 200,000 to 300,000 distinct CDR3 sequences, about 11% seen once. Source: PBMCs from the stem cell graft donor, taken from the stem cell graft. The receptors derive from a human donor who donated a stem cell graft to a child with acute lymphoblastic leukemia.

This clonotype has at least ten counts. The chain recombines TRBV3-1 with TRBJ2-4; D is perhaps TRBD1 or TRBD2 (5 bases each). Between the trimmed V and J ends, which lost 3 bases and 0 bases, there was a span of 9 bases. The CDR3 extends over 15 amino acids. CDR1 is LGHDT and CDR2 is YNNKEL in the germline V gene (reference sequence). The CDR3 protein is CASSQVGTAKNIQYF. The CDR3 coding sequence is TGTGCCAGCAGCCAGGTGGGGACAGCCAAAAACATTCAGTACTTC.

This clonotype turned up a few times. The rearrangement uses TRBV30 and TRBJ2-7, with D perhaps given as TRBD1 or TRBD2 (5 bases each). CDR3 size: 13 residues. Per the germline V gene, CDR1 is GTSNPN and CDR2 is SVGIG (reference sequence). V lost 1 base and J lost 6, with 13 bases in between. The DNA of the CDR3 is TGTGCCTGGAGTGCCGGGGCCCGGCGCGAGCAGTACTTC. This gives the protein CAWSAGARREQYF.

This clonotype appeared many times. The chain is built from TRBV12-3 or TRBV12-4 and TRBJ1-4; no definite D call. The CDR3 consists of 15 residues. V dropped 2 bases and J dropped 2 bases, with 9 bases sitting between them. CDR3 sequence (DNA): TGTGCCAGCAGTTTATTACGGGGTACTAATGAAAAACTGTTTTTT. It yields the protein CASSLLRGTNEKLFF.

This clonotype has at least ten counts. The J gene is TRBJ2-2, the V gene TRBV24-1; 7 bases map to TRBD1. The junction had 7 bases not matched to a gene; V was cut back by 4 bases and J by 6 bases. The CDR3 covers 15 residues. Germline V lookup: CDR1 KGHDR, CDR2 SFDVKD. The CDR3 nucleotides read TGTGCCACCAGTGACAACGAGGGGGCGGCCGGGGAGCTGTTTTTT. This codes for CATSDNEGAAGELFF.

The chain is built from TRBV5-1 and TRBJ2-7; possibly TRBD2 for D (6 bases). V lost 6 bases to trimming and J lost 2 bases, with 15 bases between them. Germline assignment: CDR1 SGHRS and CDR2 YFSETQ. CDR3 length: 14 amino acids. DNA for the CDR3: TGCGCCAGCACTCGGGACTTGGGCCCCTACGAGCAGTACTTC. Translated, it gives CASTRDLGPYEQYF.

Details on this clonotype: Possible read error: a much larger clone is one base away. The V and J genes are TRBV5-6 and TRBJ2-1, with 10 bases aligning to TRBD2. The CDR3 has 14 amino acids. Germline CDR1 is SGHDT and CDR2 is YYEEEE. In DNA, the CDR3 is TGTGCCAGCAGCTTCGGTAGCGGGGGGAATGAGCATTTCTTC. Translating it yields CASSFGSGGNEHFF.

This clonotype occurred a few times. A much larger clone lies one base from this, so it may be a read error. This sequence joins TRBV11-1 and TRBJ2-7, with TRBD2 as a possible D gene (7 bases). Deletions cut 8 bases from V and 3 bases from J, with 14 bases between. Germline loops: CDR1 SGHAT, CDR2 FQDESV (reference sequence). The CDR3 loop spans 13 amino acids. The CDR3 reads CASARGGGYEQYF. The CDR3 coding sequence is TGTGCCAGCGCTCGGGGAGGGGGCTACGAGCAGTACTTC.

This clonotype was recorded at least ten times. One junction end disagrees with the germline gene, perhaps due to a read error. The gene calls are TRBV24-1 and TRBJ2-1; 8 nucleotides match TRBD1. Germline CDR1 reads KGHDR; CDR2 reads SFDVKD. The CDR3 is 12 amino acids. The CDR3: CATSDRTGSPNF. For the CDR3, the DNA is TGTGCCACCAGTGATCGGACAGGGTCGCCAAACTTC.

This clonotype has more than one count but fewer than ten. At one end, the junction sequence differs from germline, possibly due to a read error. The chain joins TRBV5-6 to TRBJ1-5; no reliable D call. Germline CDR1 reads SGHDT; CDR2 reads YYEEEE. The CDR3 is 15 residues long. Written as DNA, the CDR3 is TGTGCCAGCAGCTTGTATCCAGGCAGCAATCGGCCCCAGCATTTT. This gives the protein CASSLYPGSNRPQHF.

The chain has TRBV7-6 and TRBJ2-3, with 10 bases aligning to TRBD2. The CDR3 is made up of 16 amino acids. After removal of 1 base from V and 3 bases from J, the junction contained 4 bases not matched to a gene. From germline, CDR1 is SGHVS and CDR2 FNYEAQ. CDR3 coding DNA: TGTGCCAGCAGCTTAGGCATAGCGGGAGGAACAGATACGCAGTATTTT. This codes for CASSLGIAGGTDTQYF.

This clonotype has a count of ten or more. The chain carries TRBV28 and TRBJ2-5, with 7 bases lining up with TRBD2. CDR1 is MDHEN, CDR2 SYDVKM, per germline. The CDR3 sequence is 18 residues long. The V segment lost 7 bases and the J segment 2 bases; nucleotides outside the gene matches: 19. The CDR3 region is CASTPAGRASGLQETQYF. For the CDR3, the DNA is TGTGCCAGCACCCCGGCGGGCCGGGCTAGCGGATTACAAGAGACCCAGTACTTC.

Ten or more counts support this clonotype. This rearrangement joins TRBV10-3 to TRBJ2-7; 10 positions match TRBD2. The CDR3 length is 15 residues. Per the germline V gene, CDR1 is ENHRY and CDR2 is SYGVKD. The V and J ends lost 5 bases and 1 base, in that order; junction bases with no gene match: 5. The DNA of the CDR3 is TGTGCCATCAGTTTATCTAGCGGGGGTTCCTACGAGCAGTACTTC. As protein: CAISLSSGGSYEQYF.

This clonotype was counted at least ten times. V and J are TRBV29-1 and TRBJ1-1; D ambiguous. The CDR3 covers 15 residues. Trimming cost V 0 bases and J 0 bases, with 11 bases left between them. Looked up from germline, CDR1 is SQVTM and CDR2 is ANQGSEA. DNA of the CDR3: TGCAGCGTTGAAGATCCCAGGACCATGAACACTGAAGCTTTCTTT. Translated, it gives CSVEDPRTMNTEAFF.

This clonotype was detected ten times or more. Written as DNA, the CDR3 is TGCAGCGTTGAAGGTAGACAGCCCTCCTACGAGCAGTACTTC. It encodes CSVEGRQPSYEQYF. J is TRBJ2-7 and V is TRBV29-1; D is possibly TRBD1 (5 bases). CDR1 and CDR2 (germline): SQVTM, ANQGSEA. V lost 1 base and J 0 bases, leaving 10 bases between the germline ends. This CDR3 region has 14 residues.